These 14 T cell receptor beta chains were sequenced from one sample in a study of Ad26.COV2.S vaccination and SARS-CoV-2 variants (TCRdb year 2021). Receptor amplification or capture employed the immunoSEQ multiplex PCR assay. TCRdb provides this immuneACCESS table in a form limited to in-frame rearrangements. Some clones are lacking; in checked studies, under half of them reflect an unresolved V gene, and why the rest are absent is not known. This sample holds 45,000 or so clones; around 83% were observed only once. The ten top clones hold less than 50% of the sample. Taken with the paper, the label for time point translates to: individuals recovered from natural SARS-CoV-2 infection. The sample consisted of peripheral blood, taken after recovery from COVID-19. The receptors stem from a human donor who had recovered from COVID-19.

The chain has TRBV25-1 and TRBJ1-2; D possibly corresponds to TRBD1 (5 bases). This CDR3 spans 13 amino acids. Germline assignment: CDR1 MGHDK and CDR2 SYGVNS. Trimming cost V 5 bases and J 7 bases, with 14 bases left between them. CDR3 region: CASSSGGVGGYTF. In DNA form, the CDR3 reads TGTGCCAGCAGTTCTGGGGGAGTCGGTGGCTACACCTTC.

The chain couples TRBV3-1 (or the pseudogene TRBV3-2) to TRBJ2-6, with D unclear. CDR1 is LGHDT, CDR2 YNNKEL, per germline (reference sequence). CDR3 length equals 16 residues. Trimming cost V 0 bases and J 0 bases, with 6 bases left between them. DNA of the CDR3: TGTGCCAGCAGCCAAGAAACAGTCTCTGGGGCCAACGTCCTGACTTTC. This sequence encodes CASSQETVSGANVLTF.

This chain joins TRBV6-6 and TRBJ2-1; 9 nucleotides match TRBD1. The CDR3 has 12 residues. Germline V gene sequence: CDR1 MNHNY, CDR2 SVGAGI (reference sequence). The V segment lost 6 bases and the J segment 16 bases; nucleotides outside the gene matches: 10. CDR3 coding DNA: TGTGCCAGCAGCCTTCTAGGACAGGGGCAATTCTTC. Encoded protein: CASSLLGQGQFF.

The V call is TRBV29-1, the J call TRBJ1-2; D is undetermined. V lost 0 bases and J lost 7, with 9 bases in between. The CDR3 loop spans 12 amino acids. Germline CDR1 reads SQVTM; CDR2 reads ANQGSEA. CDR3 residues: CSVEDRERGYTF. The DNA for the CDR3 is TGCAGCGTTGAAGATCGGGAGCGTGGCTACACCTTC.

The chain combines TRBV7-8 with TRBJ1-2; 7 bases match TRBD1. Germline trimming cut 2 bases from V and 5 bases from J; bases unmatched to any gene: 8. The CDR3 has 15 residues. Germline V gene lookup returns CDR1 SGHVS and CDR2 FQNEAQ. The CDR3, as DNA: TGTGCCAGCAGCTTATCCGGGCAGGGGGGTTATGGCTACACCTTC. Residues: CASSLSGQGGYGYTF.

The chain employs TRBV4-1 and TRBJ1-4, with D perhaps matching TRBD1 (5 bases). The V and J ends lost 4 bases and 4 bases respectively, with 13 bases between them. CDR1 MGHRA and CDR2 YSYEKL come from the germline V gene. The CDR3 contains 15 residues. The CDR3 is CASSLGTDSNEKLFF. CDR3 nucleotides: TGCGCCAGCAGCCTCGGGACGGATAGTAATGAAAAACTGTTTTTT.

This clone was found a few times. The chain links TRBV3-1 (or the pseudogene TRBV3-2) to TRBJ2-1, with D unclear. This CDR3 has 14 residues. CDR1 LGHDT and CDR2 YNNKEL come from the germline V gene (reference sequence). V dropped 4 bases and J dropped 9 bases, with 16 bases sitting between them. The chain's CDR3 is CASSRLESGTEQFF. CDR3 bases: TGTGCCAGCAGCCGCCTAGAGTCTGGTACTGAGCAGTTCTTC.

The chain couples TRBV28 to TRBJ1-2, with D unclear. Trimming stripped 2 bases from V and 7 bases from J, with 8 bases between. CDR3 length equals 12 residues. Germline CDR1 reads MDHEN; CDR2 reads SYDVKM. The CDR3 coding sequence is TGTGCCAGCAGTTTAGGATCAGTTGGCTACACCTTC. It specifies CASSLGSVGYTF.

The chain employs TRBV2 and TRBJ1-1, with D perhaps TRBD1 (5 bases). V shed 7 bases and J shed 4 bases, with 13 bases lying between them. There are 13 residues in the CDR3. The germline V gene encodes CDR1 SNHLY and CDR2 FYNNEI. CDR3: CASTDSRGTEAFF. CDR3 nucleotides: TGTGCCAGCACCGACAGCCGCGGCACTGAAGCTTTCTTT.

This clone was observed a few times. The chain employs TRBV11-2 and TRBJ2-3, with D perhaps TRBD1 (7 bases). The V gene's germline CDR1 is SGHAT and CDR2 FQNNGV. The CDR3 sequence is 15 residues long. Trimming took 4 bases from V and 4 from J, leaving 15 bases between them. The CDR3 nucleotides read TGTGCCAGCAGCTCTTACAGGGGAGGTCCAGATACGCAGTATTTT. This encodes CASSSYRGGPDTQYF.

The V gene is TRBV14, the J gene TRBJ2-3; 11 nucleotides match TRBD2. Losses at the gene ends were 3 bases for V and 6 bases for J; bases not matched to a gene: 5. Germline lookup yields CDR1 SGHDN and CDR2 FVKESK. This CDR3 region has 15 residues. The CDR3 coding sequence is TGTGCCAGCAGCCACCTCTCTAGCGGGAGGGATACGCAGTATTTT. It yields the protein CASSHLSSGRDTQYF.

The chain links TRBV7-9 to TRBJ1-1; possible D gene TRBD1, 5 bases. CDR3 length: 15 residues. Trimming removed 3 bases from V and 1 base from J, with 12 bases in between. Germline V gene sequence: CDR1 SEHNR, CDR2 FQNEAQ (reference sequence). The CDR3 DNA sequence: TGTGCCAGCAGCTTCTCGGGGGAGGGGAACACTGAAGCTTTCTTT. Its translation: CASSFSGEGNTEAFF.

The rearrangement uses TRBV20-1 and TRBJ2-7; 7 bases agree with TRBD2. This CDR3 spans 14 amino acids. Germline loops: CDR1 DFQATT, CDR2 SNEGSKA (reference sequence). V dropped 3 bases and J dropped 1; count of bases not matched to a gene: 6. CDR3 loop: CSASWASGSYEQYF. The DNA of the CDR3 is TGCAGTGCTAGTTGGGCTAGCGGATCCTACGAGCAGTACTTC.

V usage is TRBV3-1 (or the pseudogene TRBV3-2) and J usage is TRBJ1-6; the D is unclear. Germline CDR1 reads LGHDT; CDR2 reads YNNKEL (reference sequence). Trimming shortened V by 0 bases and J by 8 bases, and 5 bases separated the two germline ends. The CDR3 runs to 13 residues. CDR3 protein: CASSQDLDSPLHF. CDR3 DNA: TGTGCCAGCAGCCAAGATCTAGATTCACCCCTCCACTTT.